These T cell receptor beta chains were read from a single sample in a study of immune evolution from preneoplasia to lung adenocarcinoma. The data were produced by immunoSEQ multiplex PCR, yet TCRdb's version contains in-frame clones alone and is incomplete. The sample shows several thousand clones, approximately 78% of them seen only once. Input material: FFPE adjacent normal lung tissue. The receptors were gathered from a person aged 70 to 85 with lung adenocarcinoma. Both conserved end residues are part of each CDR3. The D gene is left open where the match is weak. Part of the rows lack a size; the others show once, few, many or a class for expanded clones.

j_call d_call v_call clone_size cdr3_nt cdr3_aa
TRBJ1-2 - TRBV28 few TGTGCCAGCGCCTTATCTAATTGGGGGGGGCGGAATGGCTACACCTTC CASALSNWGGRNGYTF
TRBJ2-5 TRBD1 TRBV5-1 large TGCGCCAGCAGCCCGGGACAGGGACCGGCGGAGACCCAGTACTTC CASSPGQGPAETQYF
TRBJ2-7 - TRBV28 few TGTGCCAGCTCTGCTTTCGGGAGTACTAACTCCTACGAGCAGTACTTC CASSAFGSTNSYEQYF
TRBJ2-5 - TRBV6-1 - TGTGCCAGCAGTGAAACCGGATTTAGGGAGACCCAGTACTTC CASSETGFRETQYF
TRBJ2-3 - TRBV11-2 - TGTGCCAGCAGCCACATTAATGATGGCGGCCGAGATACGCAGTATTTT CASSHINDGGRDTQYF
TRBJ2-7 - TRBV11-2 - TGTGCCAGCAGCTTAGATCTGGGCCGCTACGAGCAGTACTTC CASSLDLGRYEQYF
TRBJ2-5 TRBD1 TRBV5-1 - TGCGCCAGCAGCTTGGACAGGGGACCATCCCAAGAGACCCAGTACTTC CASSLDRGPSQETQYF
TRBJ2-7 TRBD1 TRBV11-2 once TGTGCCAGCAGCTTAGGACCGGGACAGCACTACGAGCAGTACTTC CASSLGPGQHYEQYF
TRBJ1-6 - TRBV30 - TGTGCCTGGAGTTTTACGGGCCCCAATTCACCCCTCCACTTT CAWSFTGPNSPLHF
TRBJ2-7 - TRBV10-2 - TGCGCCAGCAGTGAACCTCTCACCCTACTTGACGCTCCGGGGGAGCAGTACTTC CASSEPLTLLDAPGEQYF
TRBJ1-5 - TRBV6-5 - TGTGCCAGCACCACCTCTCAACGCGGCCAGCCCCAGCATTTT CASTTSQRGQPQHF
TRBJ1-1 - TRBV7-9 - TGTGCCAGCAGCTTCGGGTTTATGAACACTGAAGCTTTCTTT CASSFGFMNTEAFF
TRBJ2-5 - TRBV5-4 - TGTGCCAGCAGCTTGGATCAGGGTAGGGGGGAGACCCAGTACTTC CASSLDQGRGETQYF
TRBJ2-4 TRBD2 TRBV2 - TGTGCCAGCAGGGGACTAGTGAGCATTCAGTACTTC CASRGLVSIQYF
TRBJ2-5 - TRBV28 - TGTGCCAGCAGGGAACTCGGACGGGGACAAGAGACCCAGTACTTC CASRELGRGQETQYF
TRBJ2-2 TRBD2 TRBV30 - TGTGCCTGGAGCGTTTTGGGGGGGAGCAAGACCGGGGAGCTGTTTTTT CAWSVLGGSKTGELFF
TRBJ1-1 TRBD1 TRBV2 - TGTGCCAGCAGTGGACAGGGGGCTGGGACTGAAGCTTTCTTT CASSGQGAGTEAFF
TRBJ2-1 - TRBV19 few TGTGCCAGTAGTCCCCACGGGACACTGTGGGACAATGAGCAGTTCTTC CASSPHGTLWDNEQFF
TRBJ2-3 - TRBV18 - TGTGCCAGCTCACCAGGGGACGGATACACAGATACGCAGTATTTT CASSPGDGYTDTQYF
TRBJ1-1 TRBD1 TRBV6-6 - TGTGCCAGCAACCGCGAGACAGGGGGCACTGAAGCTTTCTTT CASNRETGGTEAFF
TRBJ1-3 TRBD1 TRBV25-1 - TGTGCCAGCAGTGACGGACAGGGGGTAAGGAACACCATATATTTT CASSDGQGVRNTIYF
TRBJ1-1 - TRBV9 - TGTGCCAGCAGCCTGGGATATGCCACTGAAGCTTTCTTT CASSLGYATEAFF
TRBJ1-5 - TRBV6-5 few TGTGCCAGCAGTCCCCATACTATGCGGGATCAGCCCCAGCATTTT CASSPHTMRDQPQHF
TRBJ1-3 - TRBV11-1 - TGTGCCAGCACCTTGGACTACCGCGGTGGAAACACCATATATTTT CASTLDYRGGNTIYF
TRBJ2-4 - TRBV9 - TGTGCCAGCAGCGGGCCCAGAGGGCCCCTAGCCAAAAACATTCAGTACTTC CASSGPRGPLAKNIQYF
TRBJ1-1 - TRBV2 - TGTGCCAGCAGTGGGGTTACTGAAGCTTTCTTT CASSGVTEAFF
TRBJ2-1 TRBD2 TRBV2 - TGTGCCAGCAGTGAGGGGTCTAGCGGCCGGGGATACAATGAGCAGTTCTTC CASSEGSSGRGYNEQFF
TRBJ2-5 - TRBV19 - TGTGCCAGTAGTACGGGACTCAGGGGCTGGTTTGAGACCCAGTACTTC CASSTGLRGWFETQYF
TRBJ2-2 - TRBV6-1 few TGTGCCAGCAGTGAACGGATCGGGTCTCGCACCGGGGAGCTGTTTTTT CASSERIGSRTGELFF
TRBJ2-3 - TRBV7-3 - TGTGCCAGCAGCTCGACCCTTACATTCACAGATACGCAGTATTTT CASSSTLTFTDTQYF